This T cell receptor beta chain was observed in a study of blood T cells in healthy people across ages. The germline CDR1 and CDR2 sequences are DFQATT and SNEGSKA (reference sequence). V lost 3 bases, J lost 7 bases, and 22 bases lay in between. The CDR3 is made up of 15 amino acids. Then a second PCR, running roughly 7 to 11 cycles, was carried out with a sample-barcoded 5' primer and a J-beta primer mix. In TCRdb, the 5' RACE reads were re-called with MiXCR into one record per CDR3 protein. The data contain 1.5 million to 1.8 million distinct CDR3 sequences, under 55% of them seen just once; the ten biggest clones take up more than 4%.

What was sequenced was blood. This clonotype was obtained from a woman aged 18-35 years in good health. The chain employs TRBV20-1 and TRBJ2-7; D ambiguous. In nucleotides, the CDR3 is TGCAGTGCTAGTGAGAAGGGCCCTTTTTACAATGAGCAGTACTTC. This codes for CSASEKGPFYNEQYF.